These 16 T cell receptor beta chains originate from one sample sequenced in a study of T-cell reconstitution after alpha-beta-depleted transplantation in children. As it was prepared, the TCRbeta library received unique molecular identifiers. MiXCR, applied by TCRdb to the PCR reads, yields one record per CDR3 protein. The sample includes 350,000 to 500,000 distinct CDR3 sequences, over 40% seen only once; the top ten take under 30%. This material consisted of PBMCs, taken before TCRalphabeta/CD19-depleted stem cell transplant. The receptor set was obtained from a girl between 2 and 10 years old with aplastic anemia, due to receive a stem cell transplant.

This sequence joins TRBV7-3 and TRBJ2-7; 14 bases line up with TRBD2. V was clipped by 5 bases and J by 6 bases; unmatched bases: 6. The CDR3 has 15 residues. CDR1 is SGHTA, CDR2 FQGTGA, per germline. The CDR3 region has the DNA TGTGCCAGCAGCCTGAGGACTAGCGGGGGGCGCGAGCAGTACTTC. Amino acids: CASSLRTSGGREQYF.

This clonotype was counted at least ten times. This chain connects TRBV6-2 or TRBV6-3 to TRBJ2-1; 10 nucleotides line up with TRBD1. The V segment lost 6 bases and the J segment 6 bases; nucleotides outside the gene matches: 5. Germline V gene lookup returns CDR1 MNHEY and CDR2 SVGEGT. The CDR3 loop spans 14 amino acids. The chain's CDR3 is CASSTGQGSNEQFF. CDR3 in DNA: TGTGCCAGCAGCACGGGACAGGGGTCCAATGAGCAGTTCTTC.

J is TRBJ1-4 and V is TRBV10-2; D call uncertain. The CDR3 runs to 15 residues. Trimming cost V 0 bases and J 2 bases, with 7 bases left between them. Germline V gene lookup returns CDR1 WSHSY and CDR2 SAAADI. The CDR3 DNA reads TGCGCCAGCAGTGAGTCTTACGTCACTAATGAAAAACTGTTTTTT. It codes for CASSESYVTNEKLFF.

The chain uses TRBV20-1 and TRBJ2-6; tentative D call: TRBD1 (6 bases). The germline V gene has CDR1 DFQATT and CDR2 SNEGSKA (reference sequence). The CDR3 loop spans 15 amino acids. V was clipped by 3 bases and J by 0 bases, with 9 bases between them. The CDR3 DNA reads TGCAGTGCTAGTGACAGGCCCTCTGGGGCCAACGTCCTGACTTTC. Translating it yields CSASDRPSGANVLTF.

V gene TRBV6-1 combines with J gene TRBJ1-1; D is perhaps TRBD1 (6 bases). The CDR3 sequence is 14 residues long. V gave up 6 bases and J gave up 8 bases, with 19 bases separating them. Germline V CDR1 and CDR2: MNHNS, SASEGT. As DNA, the CDR3 is TGTGCCAGCAGGATCCGTCAACAGGGTGGGGAAGCTTTCTTT. Protein sequence: CASRIRQQGGEAFF.

The chain has TRBV7-2 and TRBJ2-4; 7 bases agree with TRBD2. There are 18 residues in the CDR3. Germline loops: CDR1 SGHTA, CDR2 FQGNSA. The V segment lost 5 bases and the J segment 1 base; nucleotides outside the gene matches: 14. CDR3 coding DNA: TGTGCCAGCAGCCTTTCCCCGACTAGCCTACCTGCCAAAAACATTCAGTACTTC. This gives the protein CASSLSPTSLPAKNIQYF.

This clonotype was observed a handful of times. This chain uses TRBV28 with TRBJ2-7; 8 positions agree with TRBD2. Germline trimming cut 5 bases from V and 3 bases from J; bases unmatched to any gene: 6. CDR1 MDHEN and CDR2 SYDVKM come from the germline V gene. This CDR3 has 14 residues. CDR3: CASSRTSYSYEQYF. The CDR3, as DNA: TGTGCCAGCAGTAGGACTAGCTACAGCTACGAGCAGTACTTC. Using reference TRBV28 and TRBJ2-7 for the parts outside the CDR3, the full variable domain is DVKVTQSSRYLVKRTGEKVFLECVQDMDHENMFWYRQDPGLGLRLIYFSYDVKMKEKGDIPEGYSVSREKKERFSLILESASTNQTSMYLCASSRTSYSYEQYFGPGTRLTVT.

The table lists this clonotype with a few counts. The chain joins TRBV20-1 to TRBJ2-3; D perhaps matches TRBD1 (6 bases). V was clipped by 1 base and J by 3 bases, with 14 bases between them. Germline V gene data show CDR1 as DFQATT and CDR2 as SNEGSKA (reference sequence). The CDR3 is 15 amino acids. CDR3 coding DNA: TGCAGTGCTAGAGTACGGCAGGGGATTACAGATACGCAGTATTTT. Protein: CSARVRQGITDTQYF.

The chain links TRBV7-9 to TRBJ2-7, with a possible D match to TRBD2 (6 bases). Germline CDR1 is SEHNR and CDR2 is FQNEAQ (reference sequence). This CDR3 is 16 amino acids long. The germline V and J ends were trimmed by 1 base and 2 bases, with 15 bases remaining between them. The CDR3 nucleotides are TGTGCCAGCAGCTTAGTGGGGGGTGGGGTGGCCTACGAGCAGTACTTC. It encodes CASSLVGGGVAYEQYF.

This clonotype was detected a few times. The chain carries TRBV20-1 and TRBJ1-5, with D possibly being TRBD1 (5 bases). Per germline, CDR1 DFQATT and CDR2 SNEGSKA (reference sequence). This CDR3 has 15 residues. V was trimmed by 0 bases and J by 1 base, leaving 10 bases between them. The CDR3 sequence: CSARDIGVSNQPQHF. CDR3 nucleotide sequence: TGCAGTGCTAGAGATATAGGGGTGAGCAATCAGCCCCAGCATTTT.

This clonotype was seen a few times. The V call is TRBV7-2, the J call TRBJ2-7, with 12 bases fitting TRBD2. This CDR3 has 15 amino acids. With 1 base clipped from V and 6 bases from J, the junction kept 4 bases outside the gene matches. Germline V gives CDR1 SGHTA, CDR2 FQGNSA. In nucleotides, the CDR3 is TGTGCCAGCAGCTTAGGACTAGCGGGAGCAGCCGAGCAGTACTTC. Translating gives CASSLGLAGAAEQYF.

Ten or more counts support this clonotype. The chain couples TRBV5-1 to TRBJ2-2, with D uncertain. This CDR3 has 15 amino acids. The germline CDR1 and CDR2 sequences are SGHRS and YFSETQ. With 6 bases removed from V and 5 bases from J, the gap between germline ends came to 17 bases. The DNA for the CDR3 is TGCGCCAGCAACGCCCTAGGCGAACGTACCGGGGAGCTGTTTTTT. It encodes CASNALGERTGELFF.

This clonotype was recorded many times. The chain couples TRBV5-1 to TRBJ1-1, with D unresolved. Trimming took off 4 bases at V and 3 bases at J, with 13 bases between the two ends. This CDR3 has 14 residues. Germline values: CDR1 SGHRS, CDR2 YFSETQ. CDR3 protein: CASSLDGVDTEAFF. In nucleotides, the CDR3 is TGCGCCAGCAGCCTAGATGGCGTAGACACTGAAGCTTTCTTT.

This clonotype has more than one count but fewer than ten. V and J are TRBV28 and TRBJ1-5; 7 bases map to TRBD1. CDR3 length: 18 amino acids. The trim removed 3 bases at V and 0 bases at J, leaving 11 bases unmatched. The germline CDR1 and CDR2 sequences are MDHEN and SYDVKM. The CDR3 nucleotides are TGTGCCAGCAGTTTCCTTAAACTTAACAGGGGTAGCAATCAGCCCCAGCATTTT. Translation: CASSFLKLNRGSNQPQHF.

The chain recombines TRBV30 with TRBJ2-3, with 9 nucleotides matching TRBD2. The CDR3 has 15 residues. CDR1 and CDR2 (germline): GTSNPN, SVGIG (reference sequence). V was clipped by 2 bases and J by 4 bases; unmatched bases: 7. CDR3 in DNA: TGTGCCTGGAGTCCCGCCGCGGGGGGGGCAGATACGCAGTATTTT. Translated: CAWSPAAGGADTQYF.

This clonotype was observed a few times. The CDR3: CASSWGAAPETQYF. The CDR3 DNA reads as TGTGCCAGCAGTTGGGGGGCTGCCCCAGAGACCCAGTACTTC. The V and J genes are TRBV28 and TRBJ2-5; the D gene could be TRBD1 or TRBD2 (6 bases each). V was pared by 4 bases and J by 4 bases, with 13 bases between. The CDR3 length is 14 residues. Germline V CDR1 and CDR2: MDHEN, SYDVKM. Full variable domain (outside the CDR3, taken from reference TRBV28 and TRBJ2-5): DVKVTQSSRYLVKRTGEKVFLECVQDMDHENMFWYRQDPGLGLRLIYFSYDVKMKEKGDIPEGYSVSREKKERFSLILESASTNQTSMYLCASSWGAAPETQYFGPGTRLLVL.